This T cell receptor (beta chain) derives from a study of CD8+ T cells in alopecia areata. Study details: C3H/HeJ graft donors with spontaneous alopecia, aged about 6-12 months, supplied skin that was transplanted onto female C3H/HeJ mice aged 7-10 weeks.

This clone was picked up a small number of times. Its antigen remains unknown. The gene symbols are mouse symbols. Sorting relied on CD4, CD8alpha, NKG2D, NKG2ACE and other markers applied to pooled cutaneous lymph node cells. Extraction of RNA preceded its reverse transcription into cDNA, which served as the sequencing template. Libraries were prepared by immunoSEQ multiplex PCR; TCRdb keeps only in-frame clonotypes and omits some of them. The sample holds about 270,000 clones, and no clone turns up only once. Findings of the study overall: Sequencing of scalp samples also captures resident alphabeta T cells of normal skin. Patients showed less clear TCR sequence sharing than mice, possibly partly because of HLA diversity. Relative to normal scalp, lesional scalp, especially alopecia totalis/universalis, showed higher clonality.

Sequencing was carried out using CD4+ T cells sorted from a lymph node. The TCR comes from a C3H/HeJ mouse with alopecia areata. This line is of MHC haplotype H2-k.

The part of the CDR3 DNA that was read is TGTGCCAGCAAGGCGGCTGGCTCCTAT. Protein: CASKAAGSY. In full, the CDR3 reads CASKAAGSYEQYF. The rearrangement links TRBV13-3 to TRBJ2-7; D is undetermined. The CDR3 end lies 4 residues beyond the end of the read and is filled in from the germline J gene. Trimming took off 6 bases at V and 0 bases at J, with 10 bases between the two ends. Germline-derived CDR1 and CDR2 are NNHDY and SYVADS. CDR3 length: 13 residues.